The 28 T cell receptor beta chains reported below all come from one sample, sequenced in a study of shared clonotypes between healthy human individuals. Libraries were prepared by immunoSEQ multiplex PCR; TCRdb keeps only in-frame clonotypes and omits some of them. There are under 350,000 clones in the sample; around 90% occur only once, and around 15% lies in the top ten. The sequenced sample was memory CD8+ T cells sorted from blood. Subset in this sample: CD45RO+ cells pooled with CCR7-negative TemRA cells. Receptor source: a young man in good health.

This chain joins TRBV5-1 and TRBJ1-2; D may be TRBD1 (5 bases). This CDR3 contains 13 residues. The germline V and J ends were trimmed by 4 bases and 5 bases, with 12 bases remaining between them. CDR1 and CDR2 (germline): SGHRS, YFSETQ. CDR3 in DNA: TGCGCCAGCAGCCAGGGACGGGGGTATGGCTACACCTTC. It encodes CASSQGRGYGYTF.

This rearrangement joins TRBV11-2 to TRBJ1-2; D is ambiguous. This CDR3 contains 15 residues. V dropped 1 base and J dropped 4 bases, with 13 bases sitting between them. The germline gives CDR1 SGHAT, CDR2 FQNNGV. CDR3 in DNA: TGTGCCAGCAGCTTAGCAGGACCGCTGTCCTATGGCTACACCTTC. Protein product: CASSLAGPLSYGYTF.

V usage is TRBV4-3 and J usage is TRBJ2-1; D is uncertain. V lost 0 bases to trimming and J lost 10 bases, with 10 bases between them. The CDR3 sequence is 13 residues long. CDR1 is LGHNA, CDR2 YSLEER, per germline. This CDR3 reads CASSQDLIREQFF. As DNA, the CDR3 is TGCGCCAGCAGCCAAGATCTCATACGGGAGCAGTTCTTC.

V usage is TRBV29-1 and J usage is TRBJ2-2; D may be TRBD1 (6 bases). The CDR3 has 13 amino acids. Germline V gene sequence: CDR1 SQVTM, CDR2 ANQGSEA. Trimming took off 6 bases at V and 1 base at J, with 9 bases between the two ends. CDR3: CSVQQGNTGELFF. For the CDR3, the DNA is TGCAGCGTACAACAGGGGAACACCGGGGAGCTGTTTTTT.

This clone occurred a few times. The V gene is TRBV7-8, the J gene TRBJ1-4; D uncertain. Germline CDR1 and CDR2: SGHVS and FQNEAQ. V lost 3 bases and J lost 0, with 14 bases in between. The CDR3 has 17 amino acids. The CDR3 bases are TGTGCCAGCAGCTTGCGTCGGCAGCTAACAACTAATGAAAAACTGTTTTTT. Translated: CASSLRRQLTTNEKLFF.

This clone was seen just once. The V call is TRBV2, the J call TRBJ1-5; D uncertain. V was trimmed by 5 bases and J by 6 bases, leaving 8 bases between them. Germline assignment: CDR1 SNHLY and CDR2 FYNNEI. CDR3 length: 12 residues. In nucleotides, the CDR3 is TGTGCCAGCAGTAACGGAGGTCAGCCCCAGCATTTT. Residues: CASSNGGQPQHF.

The rearrangement links TRBV6-5 to TRBJ2-5, with TRBD1 matching over 7 bases. Trimming took 2 bases from V and 2 from J; bases not matched to a gene: 8. CDR1 is MNHEY, CDR2 SVGAGI, per germline. The CDR3 consists of 16 residues. CDR3 amino acids: CASSYLRGSVQETQYF. Written as DNA, the CDR3 is TGTGCCAGCAGTTACCTCAGGGGGTCTGTACAAGAGACCCAGTACTTC.

V is TRBV7-9 and J is TRBJ2-5; 8 nucleotides agree with TRBD2. This CDR3 spans 15 amino acids. The V gene's germline CDR1 is SEHNR and CDR2 FQNEAQ (reference sequence). The trim removed 6 bases at V and 0 bases at J, leaving 6 bases unmatched. CDR3 DNA sequence: TGTGCCAGCAGTCTCACAGCGGGGGACCAAGAGACCCAGTACTTC. The encoded protein is CASSLTAGDQETQYF.

The rearrangement joins TRBV10-3 to TRBJ1-1; a weak D match, TRBD1 (5 bases). V was pared by 0 bases and J by 1 base, with 9 bases between. From germline, CDR1 is ENHRY and CDR2 SYGVKD. This CDR3 has 15 amino acids. The CDR3 loop is CAISESGGGNTEAFF. CDR3 nucleotides: TGTGCCATCAGTGAGTCGGGCGGGGGGAACACTGAAGCTTTCTTT.

V gene TRBV18 combines with J gene TRBJ1-4, with 7 bases fitting TRBD1. Germline V gives CDR1 KGHSH, CDR2 LQKENI. Trimming removed 4 bases from V and 4 bases from J; junction bases left unmatched: 6. The CDR3 runs to 15 residues. The CDR3 region has the DNA TGTGCCAGCTCACTAGGGACAGAATTTAATGAAAAACTGTTTTTT. Its translation: CASSLGTEFNEKLFF.

This clone was counted a single time. A read error likely explains this, since a far larger clone differs by one base. This sequence joins TRBV4-1 and TRBJ2-7, with D uncertain. The CDR3 has 16 amino acids. Germline loops: CDR1 MGHRA, CDR2 YSYEKL. V lost 4 bases, J lost 3 bases, and 19 bases lay in between. CDR3 region: CASSPTHGNLNYEQYF. The CDR3 nucleotides read TGCGCCAGCAGCCCTACCCACGGAAACCTGAACTACGAGCAGTACTTC.

The chain is built from TRBV27 and TRBJ2-5; tentative D call: TRBD1 (5 bases). This CDR3 has 14 amino acids. Germline CDR1 reads MNHEY; CDR2 reads SMNVEV (reference sequence). Trimming left V 3 bases short and J 2 bases short, with 10 bases between. The CDR3 region has the DNA TGTGCCAGCAGTTTGTTAGGGGCACAAGAGACCCAGTACTTC. Its protein is CASSLLGAQETQYF.

This chain links TRBV6-1 with TRBJ2-7; no firm D call. The CDR3 consists of 15 residues. V dropped 5 bases and J dropped 2 bases, with 16 bases sitting between them. CDR1 is MNHNS, CDR2 SASEGT, per germline. As DNA, the CDR3 is TGTGCCAGCAGTTCTTTCCGGGCCTCCGCCTACGAGCAGTACTTC. This sequence encodes CASSSFRASAYEQYF.

The chain is built from TRBV9 and TRBJ2-7; no definite D call. The CDR3 has 15 residues. Trimming removed 4 bases from V and 5 bases from J, with 19 bases in between. The germline V gene encodes CDR1 SGDLS and CDR2 YYNGEE. The CDR3 bases are TGTGCCAGCAGCCTATTTTCCGTACCACTCGACGAGCAGTACTTC. Its translation is CASSLFSVPLDEQYF.

The chain employs TRBV6-1 and TRBJ2-3; D is ambiguous. CDR1 is MNHNS and CDR2 is SASEGT in the germline V gene. Trimming left V 6 bases short and J 6 bases short, with 13 bases between. The CDR3 is 13 amino acids. Here the CDR3 reads CASSRTHGDTQYF. The DNA of the CDR3 is TGTGCCAGCAGCCGGACGCACGGGGATACGCAGTATTTT.

The V gene is TRBV4-3, the J gene TRBJ2-7; TRBD2 aligns across 11 bases. The CDR3 contains 18 residues. The germline V gene encodes CDR1 LGHNA and CDR2 YSLEER. Trimming took 0 bases from V and 3 from J; bases not matched to a gene: 10. The CDR3 protein is CASSQDGPRTSGLYEQYF. CDR3 nucleotide sequence: TGCGCCAGCAGCCAAGATGGCCCCCGGACTAGCGGGCTCTACGAGCAGTACTTC.

The chain carries TRBV4-1 and TRBJ1-1; D is unclear. V dropped 4 bases and J dropped 4 bases, with 16 bases sitting between them. This CDR3 has 15 amino acids. In germline, CDR1 is MGHRA, CDR2 YSYEKL. The CDR3 bases are TGCGCCAGCAGCCCTGAGTGGGTGGGTGGCACTGAAGCTTTCTTT. Translating it yields CASSPEWVGGTEAFF.

CDR3 in amino acids: CASSPSAGGKIEQFF. In DNA form, the CDR3 reads TGTGCCAGCAGCCCCTCAGCGGGAGGTAAGATTGAGCAGTTCTTC. The V and J genes are TRBV7-9 and TRBJ2-1; 9 bases are a match to TRBD2. Germline CDR1 SEHNR, CDR2 FQNEAQ (reference sequence). The V and J ends lost 5 bases and 9 bases, in that order; junction bases with no gene match: 11. The CDR3 has 15 residues.

In this sample, this clone turned up once. The rearrangement links TRBV7-9 to TRBJ1-1, with TRBD1 as a possible D gene (6 bases). CDR1 is SEHNR and CDR2 is FQNEAQ in the germline V gene (reference sequence). This CDR3 is 14 amino acids long. Trimming pared 3 bases from V and 5 bases from J, leaving 13 bases between. The CDR3 bases are TGTGCCAGCAGCTTTGAGGGGGTATTTACTGAAGCTTTCTTT. Translated: CASSFEGVFTEAFF.

This clone has ten or more counts. The V gene is TRBV16, the J gene TRBJ1-6; weak D call: TRBD1 (5 bases). The CDR3 is made up of 14 amino acids. CDR1 and CDR2 (germline): KGHSY, FQNENV. Trimming took 4 bases from V and 7 from J, leaving 11 bases between them. The CDR3 here is CASSPAGENSPLHF. CDR3 bases: TGTGCCAGCAGCCCGGCGGGGGAAAATTCACCCCTCCACTTT.

The rearrangement joins TRBV5-4 to TRBJ2-5, with TRBD1 identical over 7 bases. The junction had 1 base not matched to a gene; V was cut back by 5 bases and J by 0 bases. The CDR3 is 13 amino acids. Germline V gives CDR1 SGHNT, CDR2 YYREEE (reference sequence). For the CDR3, the DNA is TGTGCCAGCAGAGGGACAGACCAAGAGACCCAGTACTTC. Translating it yields CASRGTDQETQYF.

The CDR3 nucleotides are TGTGCCAGCAGCTTAGGCGAGGGTTCTATGTACGAGCAGTACTTC. Protein: CASSLGEGSMYEQYF. This chain connects TRBV11-2 to TRBJ2-7, with D maybe TRBD2 (5 bases). This CDR3 is 15 amino acids long. Trimming stripped 1 base from V and 4 bases from J, with 14 bases between. CDR1 and CDR2 from the germline V gene are SGHAT and FQNNGV.

The rearrangement joins TRBV13 to TRBJ1-1; D unclear. The V gene's germline CDR1 is PRHDT and CDR2 FYEKMQ (reference sequence). The CDR3 covers 13 residues. Deletions cut 1 base from V and 1 base from J, with 4 bases between. The CDR3 reads CASSLVPNTEAFF. The DNA for the CDR3 is TGTGCCAGCAGCTTAGTCCCGAACACTGAAGCTTTCTTT.

V and J are TRBV27 and TRBJ2-2; TRBD2 aligns across 9 bases. The junction had 5 bases not matched to a gene; V was cut back by 2 bases and J by 7 bases. Germline CDR1 MNHEY, CDR2 SMNVEV (reference sequence). There are 15 residues in the CDR3. CDR3 amino acids: CASSLGTSFIGELFF. The CDR3 DNA is TGTGCCAGCAGTTTAGGGACTAGCTTCATCGGGGAGCTGTTTTTT.

The chain has TRBV7-9 and TRBJ2-5, with TRBD2 matching 7 bases. This CDR3 is 14 amino acids long. The germline gives CDR1 SEHNR, CDR2 FQNEAQ (reference sequence). Germline trimming cut 2 bases from V and 5 bases from J; bases unmatched to any gene: 5. The CDR3 region is CASSLFGGSETQYF. In DNA form, the CDR3 reads TGTGCCAGCAGCTTATTCGGGGGGTCCGAGACCCAGTACTTC.

This chain connects TRBV30 to TRBJ2-1; a weak D match, TRBD2 (6 bases). The CDR3 is 13 amino acids. Between the trimmed V and J ends, which lost 8 bases and 6 bases, there was a span of 17 bases. In germline, CDR1 is GTSNPN, CDR2 SVGIG (reference sequence). DNA of the CDR3: TGTGCCATGGAGGGGTTGTCGGGCAATGAGCAGTTCTTC. This encodes CAMEGLSGNEQFF.

The rearrangement links TRBV4-3 to TRBJ2-7, with TRBD2 matching 7 bases. The J segment lost 2 bases and the V segment lost 0 bases, leaving 7 bases of the junction unmatched. The length of the CDR3 is 16 residues. Germline loops: CDR1 LGHNA, CDR2 YSLEER. CDR3 DNA: TGCGCCAGCAGCCAAGATGTCGCGGGAGCCACCTACGAGCAGTACTTC. This gives the protein CASSQDVAGATYEQYF.

The V gene is TRBV15, the J gene TRBJ2-7; the match to TRBD2 covers 11 bases. The J segment lost 3 bases and the V segment lost 5 bases, leaving 3 bases of the junction unmatched. CDR3 length: 14 amino acids. CDR1 is LNHNV and CDR2 is YYDKDF in the germline V gene (reference sequence). CDR3 in amino acids: CATSPGTSGYEQYF. The CDR3 DNA reads TGTGCCACCAGCCCCGGGACTAGCGGCTACGAGCAGTACTTC.